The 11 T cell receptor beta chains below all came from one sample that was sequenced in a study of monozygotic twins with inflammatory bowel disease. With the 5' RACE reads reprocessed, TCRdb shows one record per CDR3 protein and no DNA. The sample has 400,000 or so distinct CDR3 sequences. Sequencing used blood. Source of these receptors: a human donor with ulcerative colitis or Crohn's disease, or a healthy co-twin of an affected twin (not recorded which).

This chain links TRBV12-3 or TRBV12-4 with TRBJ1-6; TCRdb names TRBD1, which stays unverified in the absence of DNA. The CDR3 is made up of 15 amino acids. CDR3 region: CASSSGQVDNSPLHF.

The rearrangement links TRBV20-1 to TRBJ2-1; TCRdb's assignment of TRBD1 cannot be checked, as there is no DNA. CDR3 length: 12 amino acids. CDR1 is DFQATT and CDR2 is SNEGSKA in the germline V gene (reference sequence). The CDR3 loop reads CSPQGSHNEQFF.

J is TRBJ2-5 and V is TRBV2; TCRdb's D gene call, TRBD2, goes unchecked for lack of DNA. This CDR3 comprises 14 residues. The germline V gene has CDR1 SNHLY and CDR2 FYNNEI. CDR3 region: CASKSGRPQETQYF.

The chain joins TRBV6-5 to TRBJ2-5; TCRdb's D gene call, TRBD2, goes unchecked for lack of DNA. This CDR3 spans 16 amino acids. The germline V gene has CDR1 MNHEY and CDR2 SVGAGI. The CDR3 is CASSSTPSGRMETQYF.

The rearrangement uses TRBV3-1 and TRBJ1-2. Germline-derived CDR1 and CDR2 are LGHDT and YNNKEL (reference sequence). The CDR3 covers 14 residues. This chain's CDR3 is CASSPLAGGLGYTF.

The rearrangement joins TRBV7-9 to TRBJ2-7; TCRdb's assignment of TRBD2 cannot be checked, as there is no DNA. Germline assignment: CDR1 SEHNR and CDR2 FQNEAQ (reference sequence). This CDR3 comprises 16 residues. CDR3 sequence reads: CASSLGLLAGVGEQYF.

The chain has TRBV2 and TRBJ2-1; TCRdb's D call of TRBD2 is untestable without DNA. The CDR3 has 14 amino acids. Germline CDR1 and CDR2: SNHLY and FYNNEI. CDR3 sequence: CASTSGILYNEQFF.

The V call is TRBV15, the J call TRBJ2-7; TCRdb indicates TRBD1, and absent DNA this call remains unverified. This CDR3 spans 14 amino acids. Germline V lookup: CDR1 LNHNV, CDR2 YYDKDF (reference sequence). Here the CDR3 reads CATSRDNQGSEQYF.

The CDR3 is CASSQDAGESPLHF. The rearrangement joins TRBV12-3 or TRBV12-4 to TRBJ1-6. CDR3 length: 14 residues.

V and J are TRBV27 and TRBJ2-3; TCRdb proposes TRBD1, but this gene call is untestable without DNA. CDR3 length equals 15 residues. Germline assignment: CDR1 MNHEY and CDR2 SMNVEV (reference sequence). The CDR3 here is CASRSGFAGGDTQYF.

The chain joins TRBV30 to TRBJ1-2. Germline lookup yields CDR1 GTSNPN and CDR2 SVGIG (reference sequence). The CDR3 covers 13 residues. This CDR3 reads CAWNSLPNYGYTF.